This T cell receptor beta chain comes out of a study of blood T cell repertoires in COVID-19. About the study: Samples of COVID-19 (acute and convalescent) were obtained from the United States, Italy and Spain.

This CDR3 is 13 amino acids long. Germline V lookup: CDR1 GTSNPN, CDR2 SVGIG (reference sequence). Trimming took off 8 bases at V and 8 bases at J, with 21 bases between the two ends. Clones were sequenced by immunoSEQ multiplex PCR, and TCRdb holds only the in-frame ones, with some missing. The table shows approximately 390,000 clones, with nearly 90% occurring only once. Participant ages covered roughly 18 to 89 years across around 22 US areas. Assignment of participants to cohorts was predicated upon participant-reported clinical history. Sequencing was done on a sample of PBMCs or T cells enriched from blood (not recorded which). The V gene is TRBV30, the J gene TRBJ1-2, with D hard to call. The sequence derives from a middle-aged woman with acute COVID-19. DNA for the CDR3: TGTGCCCGGGGATCGGCGGGGAATAACGGCTACACCTTC. It yields the protein CARGSAGNNGYTF.